The T cell receptor (beta chain) under discussion was sequenced for a study of T cells in Graves' hyperthyroidism and ophthalmopathy (dated by TCRdb to the late 2010s). At the level of the whole study: To identify TCR V-J signatures that set the groups apart, the researchers used a discovery cohort of more than 95 patients, made up of roughly 40 with Graves' ophthalmopathy and 57 with stable Graves' hyperthyroidism. Following sampling, methimazole starting at 30 mg daily was given to hyperthyroidism patients, and high-dose intravenous methylprednisolone was given to ophthalmopathy patients. Thyroid tissue and blood T-cell repertoires from about six Graves' hyperthyroidism patients were also compared in the study. The 100 or so discovery patients were randomly divided into training and test sets at a 7:3 ratio. Whether ophthalmopathy could be predicted prospectively was tested in an independent validation cohort made up of 18 to 20 hyperthyroidism patients plus 17 patients who later progressed to ophthalmopathy. TCR Vbeta CDR3 sequencing of 130 to 150 peripheral blood samples (roughly 43 ophthalmopathy, 75 to 85 hyperthyroidism and around 17 progressor patients) is reported in the paper.

The TCR beta CDR3 regions were amplified from RNA transcripts. A first-round RT-PCR of the TCR CDR3 used the HTBI primer set with the Qiagen OneStep RT-PCR kit. The libraries were constructed in a second round of multiplex PCR and then size-selected and purified. Sequencing of the libraries was done on an Illumina HiSeq2000 using paired-end 100 bp reads. The study's processing was this. Raw data were processed with SOAPnuke, discarding reads with adapters, uncalled bases, mean Phred below 15, or no exact constant-primer or identifier match. High-quality paired reads were merged with COPE v1.2.5, and unique nucleotide sequences were defined as clonotypes. MiTCR v1.1 was used to align clonotypes to the IMGT TRBV, TRBD and TRBJ reference segments. Analysis was restricted to V-J combinations with a frequency above 0.0001, which covered roughly 99% of repertoires. A TCS score was defined as the ratio between F50 (clonal expansion) and ExV (chaos), using BLOSUM62-based TCRdist between CDR3 peptides within each V-J. Welch's t-statistics and random forest reduced 500 to 550 V-J features to 13, which were used in a naive Bayes classifier (R e1071). The public sequencing data were trimmed at Q25 with fastp and processed into clonotypes with MiXCR by TCRdb, which kept only in-frame beta chains. Rows matching on CDR3 protein sequence are summarized as one entry with the most common DNA and genes. The V and J calls were determined by TCRdb, not by the authors. The sample yields roughly 580,000 distinct CDR3 sequences; around 46% were counted once. Roughly 8.2% of the sample rests with the top ten.

Concerning this clonotype: The specificity of this receptor is unknown. Base qualities are not at hand, and no much larger clone is one base apart.

Overall results and qualifications from the work: In cross-validation, a model built on a 13 V-J signature told ophthalmopathy apart from stable hyperthyroidism with approximately 90% sensitivity and 81% to 82% specificity, and in testing the same model reached 80%/75%. Most expanded thyroid clonotypes (frequency above 0.001) were also found in blood, which suggests that blood repertoires may mirror thyroid immune responses. In validation, the model predicted progression to ophthalmopathy with around 71% sensitivity and 72% to 85% specificity, a median of around six months before onset. Sample size was not statistically predetermined, and investigators were not blinded to group allocation.

Stable Graves' hyperthyroidism was defined as no progression to ophthalmopathy during 18 months of follow-up. Hyperthyroidism patients were newly diagnosed, with disease duration under 2 months, and aged 18 to 65 years. Exclusion was applied to patients with uncontrolled infections, other autoimmune diseases, pregnancy or lactation. Diagnoses relied on clinical symptoms, serum thyroxine and TRAb, thyroid ultrasound and orbital computed tomography. Trizol reagent was used to extract total RNA, and RNA quality was then checked on an Agilent 2100 Bioanalyzer. Sequenced: peripheral blood or thyroid tissue (not recorded which). The TCR sequence derives from a woman aged 18-35 years with Graves' hyperthyroidism. Donor details come from another sample of the same person, matched by shared clones.

The DNA sequence reads TGTGCCAGCAGCTTGGTAGGGGGTGGCACTGAAGCTTTCTTT. Its product reads: CASSLVGGGTEAFF. The chain was built from TRBV7-9 and TRBJ1-1; 6 matching bases give a weak D call of TRBD1. V is shortened by 3 bases, J by 4 bases, and the region joining them spans 12 bases. The CDR1 and CDR2 encoded by the germline V gene (reference sequence) are SEHNR and FQNEAQ. Including cysteine and phenylalanine, the CDR3 has 14 amino acids. CDR3 DNA only is kept here, 42 bases in frame from base 1.